A single sample gave rise to the 3 T cell receptor beta chains below, sequenced in a study of cytomegalovirus exposure and HLA in healthy donors. Primers: 60 Vbeta forward and 13 Jbeta reverse. Only in-frame clones appear in the TCRdb table, and some are missing; sequencing was by immunoSEQ multiplex PCR. This table holds fewer than 85,000 clones. The sequencing sample was made of PBMCs. The receptors come from a female donor in good health and CMV-seropositive.

The J gene is TRBJ1-2, the V gene TRBV11-2, with D perhaps TRBD1 (6 bases). The CDR3 extends over 16 amino acids. Germline loops: CDR1 SGHAT, CDR2 FQNNGV. V lost 1 base, J lost 6 bases, and 18 bases lay in between. The CDR3 bases are TGTGCCAGCAGCTTAGGTGCATTTCGGACAGTCGATGGCTACACCTTC. Translation: CASSLGAFRTVDGYTF.

The rearrangement uses TRBV6-1 and TRBJ1-3; D unclear. The V gene's germline CDR1 is MNHNS and CDR2 SASEGT. The CDR3 is 14 amino acids. V lost 3 bases to trimming and J lost 3 bases, with 9 bases between them. The chain's CDR3 is CASSDILSGNTIYF. Here the CDR3 DNA reads TGTGCCAGCAGTGATATTTTGAGTGGAAACACCATATATTTT.

The chain has TRBV5-6 and TRBJ2-3, with 10 positions matching TRBD1. V lost 2 bases and J lost 0; bases outside the gene matches: 6. The germline CDR1 and CDR2 sequences are SGHDT and YYEEEE. The CDR3 extends over 17 amino acids. The CDR3: CASSLRQGATSTDTQYF. The CDR3 DNA sequence: TGTGCCAGCAGCTTAAGACAGGGGGCGACTAGCACAGATACGCAGTATTTT.